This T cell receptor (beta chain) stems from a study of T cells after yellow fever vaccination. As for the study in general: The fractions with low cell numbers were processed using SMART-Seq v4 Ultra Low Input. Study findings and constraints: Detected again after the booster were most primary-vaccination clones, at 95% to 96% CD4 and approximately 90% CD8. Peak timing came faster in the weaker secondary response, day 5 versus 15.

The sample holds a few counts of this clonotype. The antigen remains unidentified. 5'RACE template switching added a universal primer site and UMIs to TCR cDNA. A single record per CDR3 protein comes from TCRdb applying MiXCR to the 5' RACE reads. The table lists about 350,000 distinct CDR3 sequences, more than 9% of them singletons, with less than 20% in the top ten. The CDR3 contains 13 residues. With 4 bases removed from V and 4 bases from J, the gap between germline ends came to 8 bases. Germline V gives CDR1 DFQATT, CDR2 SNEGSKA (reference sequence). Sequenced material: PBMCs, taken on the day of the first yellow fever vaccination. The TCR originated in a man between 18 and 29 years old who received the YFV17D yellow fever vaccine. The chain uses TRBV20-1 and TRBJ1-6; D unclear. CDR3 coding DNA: TGCAGTGCTAAAAAGCAGTATAATTCACCCCTCCACTTT. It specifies CSAKKQYNSPLHF.